The 6 T cell receptor beta chains in this list originate from one sample, sequenced in a study of T cells in Graves' hyperthyroidism and ophthalmopathy. Authors of the study amplified TCR beta CDR3 regions from RNA transcripts. HTBI primers drove first-round RT-PCR of the TCR CDR3. TCRdb passed the multiplex PCR reads through MiXCR, listing each CDR3 protein once. The table lists about 290,000 distinct CDR3 sequences, roughly 19% of them singletons. The sample taken for sequencing was blood. These receptors all come from a man aged 45-65 years with Graves' ophthalmopathy.

This clonotype was seen ten or more times. The V and J genes are TRBV10-3 and TRBJ1-2; unclear D gene. The CDR3 runs to 12 residues. V lost 4 bases to trimming and J lost 2 bases, with 5 bases between them. CDR1 is ENHRY, CDR2 SYGVKD, per germline. CDR3 region: CAISARNYGYTF. CDR3 nucleotides: TGTGCCATCAGTGCCCGGAACTATGGCTACACCTTC.

With regard to this clonotype: This sequence may be a read error, since a much larger clone differs from it by one base. The chain combines TRBV6-1 with TRBJ1-1; no clear D gene. The V end lost 11 bases, the J end lost 6 bases, and 16 bases lay between the germline ends. This CDR3 spans 12 amino acids. CDR1 and CDR2 from the germline V gene are MNHNS and SASEGT. CDR3 in amino acids: CAARTTGAEAFF. In DNA form, the CDR3 reads TGTGCCGCCCGGACGACGGGCGCTGAAGCTTTCTTT.

The chain is built from TRBV11-1 and TRBJ1-3; D gene uncertain. V was trimmed by 3 bases and J by 0 bases, leaving 12 bases between them. The CDR3 is made up of 16 amino acids. The germline CDR1 and CDR2 sequences are SGHAT and FQDESV (reference sequence). The CDR3 is CASSFLMSSSGNTIYF. CDR3 DNA sequence: TGTGCCAGCAGCTTTCTTATGTCGAGCTCTGGAAACACCATATATTTT. The full variable domain, its missing parts supplied by reference TRBV11-1 and TRBJ1-3, is EAEVAQSPRYKITEKSQAVAFWCDPISGHATLYWYRQILGQGPELLVQFQDESVVDDSQLPKDRFSAERLKGVDSTLKIQPAELGDSAMYLCASSFLMSSSGNTIYFGEGSWLTVV.

V and J are TRBV20-1 and TRBJ2-3, with TRBD2 matching 7 bases. Germline CDR1 is DFQATT and CDR2 is SNEGSKA (reference sequence). The CDR3 is 14 amino acids. CDR3 sequence (DNA): TGCAGGGCCTTCGGGGGGACTAACACAGATACGCAGTATTTT. This sequence encodes CRAFGGTNTDTQYF.

The sample holds many counts of this clonotype. This rearrangement joins TRBV5-1 to TRBJ2-7, with TRBD2 as a possible D gene (5 bases). Germline values: CDR1 SGHRS, CDR2 YFSETQ. V lost 5 bases to trimming and J lost 3 bases, with 15 bases between them. The CDR3 runs 14 residues. This chain's CDR3 is CASSGNVEGYEQYF. CDR3 DNA sequence: TGCGCCAGCAGTGGTAATGTAGAGGGCTACGAGCAGTACTTC.

This chain joins TRBV6-1 and TRBJ1-2; possibly TRBD1 for D (5 bases). CDR1 and CDR2 from the germline V gene are MNHNS and SASEGT. V dropped 8 bases and J dropped 2 bases, with 12 bases sitting between them. The CDR3 has 13 residues. The DNA for the CDR3 is TGTGCCAGCCGGGACGGAACCAACTATGGCTACACCTTC. It codes for CASRDGTNYGYTF.